Presented here are 24 T cell receptor beta chains from one specimen sequenced in a study of blood T cell repertoires in COVID-19. Using immunoSEQ multiplex PCR, the repertoire was profiled, and TCRdb retains in-frame clones only, with some absent. The sample includes around 430,000 clones, about nine tenths seen only once; the top ten take roughly an eighth. Sequenced: peripheral blood. These receptors all stem from a woman in her 50s with COVID-19, enrolled during active disease.

The chain combines TRBV5-1 with TRBJ1-3; 7 bases fit TRBD1. Per germline, CDR1 SGHRS and CDR2 YFSETQ. V lost 4 bases, J lost 0 bases, and 7 bases stayed unmatched. The CDR3 has 16 residues. This chain's CDR3 is CASSLPQGSSGNTIYF. The CDR3 nucleotides are TGCGCCAGCAGCCTACCACAGGGGTCCTCTGGAAACACCATATATTTT.

The chain couples TRBV5-4 to TRBJ2-7; TRBD1 aligns across 9 bases. V dropped 3 bases and J dropped 2; count of bases not matched to a gene: 15. The CDR3 length is 18 residues. Germline-derived CDR1 and CDR2 are SGHNT and YYREEE (reference sequence). CDR3 amino acids: CASSSQPPGQGPPYEQYF. DNA for the CDR3: TGTGCCAGCAGCTCCCAACCCCCGGGACAGGGCCCACCCTACGAGCAGTACTTC.

The rearrangement uses TRBV28 and TRBJ2-2, with D perhaps TRBD1 (6 bases). With 5 bases removed from V and 5 bases from J, the gap between germline ends came to 18 bases. There are 16 residues in the CDR3. The germline gives CDR1 MDHEN, CDR2 SYDVKM. CDR3 sequence reads: CASSPPAGERTGELFF. For the CDR3, the DNA is TGTGCCAGCAGTCCTCCCGCAGGGGAGAGGACCGGGGAGCTGTTTTTT. Full variable domain (remainder filled in from reference TRBV28 and TRBJ2-2): DVKVTQSSRYLVKRTGEKVFLECVQDMDHENMFWYRQDPGLGLRLIYFSYDVKMKEKGDIPEGYSVSREKKERFSLILESASTNQTSMYLCASSPPAGERTGELFFGEGSRLTVL.

V gene TRBV28 combines with J gene TRBJ1-1; 8 positions agree with TRBD1. CDR3 length: 14 residues. The germline V gene has CDR1 MDHEN and CDR2 SYDVKM. V gave up 7 bases and J gave up 10 bases; unmatched junction bases: 14. The CDR3 region is CASTMTGVWGRAFF. The CDR3 DNA follows: TGTGCCAGCACCATGACAGGGGTATGGGGTAGAGCTTTCTTT.

The J gene is TRBJ1-1, the V gene TRBV6-1; no definite D call. V lost 3 bases and J 0 bases, leaving 11 bases between the germline ends. The CDR3 consists of 15 residues. The germline gives CDR1 MNHNS, CDR2 SASEGT. This CDR3 is CASSDPSGMNTEAFF. The CDR3 region has the DNA TGTGCCAGCAGTGACCCTTCAGGAATGAACACTGAAGCTTTCTTT.

This chain joins TRBV3-1 (or the pseudogene TRBV3-2) and TRBJ1-2; 9 positions match TRBD1. J gave up 3 bases and V 1 base, and 6 bases lay outside the gene matches. The CDR3 covers 16 residues. Germline CDR1 and CDR2: LGHDT and YNNKEL (reference sequence). The chain's CDR3 is CASSQGRQGVDYGYTF. The CDR3 bases are TGTGCCAGCAGCCAAGGGCGACAGGGGGTAGACTATGGCTACACCTTC.

This chain uses TRBV5-6 with TRBJ2-2; 12 bases align to TRBD2. Unmatched junction bases numbered 13, after V lost 2 bases and J lost 5 bases. This CDR3 is 19 amino acids long. The V gene's germline CDR1 is SGHDT and CDR2 YYEEEE. The CDR3 sequence: CASSFPGLAGPGGTGELFF. CDR3 nucleotides: TGTGCCAGCAGCTTTCCGGGACTAGCGGGTCCCGGAGGGACCGGGGAGCTGTTTTTT.

The V and J genes are TRBV3-1 (or the pseudogene TRBV3-2) and TRBJ1-2; no definite D call. Trimming left V 6 bases short and J 0 bases short, with 8 bases between. There are 13 residues in the CDR3. From germline, CDR1 is LGHDT and CDR2 YNNKEL (reference sequence). The CDR3 DNA reads as TGTGCCAGCAGTTTCTTTACTAACTATGGCTACACCTTC. As protein: CASSFFTNYGYTF.

The chain uses TRBV2 and TRBJ2-1, with D tentatively TRBD2 (6 bases). V shed 0 bases and J shed 6 bases, with 15 bases lying between them. This CDR3 is 16 amino acids long. The germline CDR1 and CDR2 sequences are SNHLY and FYNNEI. DNA of the CDR3: TGTGCCAGCAGTGAAGCTGGAGGGGCACTGGGCAATGAGCAGTTCTTC. Protein product: CASSEAGGALGNEQFF. Complete variable domain (other parts from reference TRBV2 and TRBJ2-1): EPEVTQTPSHQVTQMGQEVILRCVPISNHLYFYWYRQILGQKVEFLVSFYNNEISEKSEIFDDQFSVERPDGSNFTLKIRSTKLEDSAMYFCASSEAGGALGNEQFFGPGTRLTVL.

This clone was counted a few times. The chain joins TRBV6-1 to TRBJ2-7; D may be TRBD2 (5 bases). Germline-derived CDR1 and CDR2 are MNHNS and SASEGT. V dropped 0 bases and J dropped 5 bases, with 5 bases sitting between them. This CDR3 contains 12 residues. The CDR3: CASSEAGDEQYF. The CDR3 nucleotides read TGTGCCAGCAGTGAAGCCGGGGACGAGCAGTACTTC.

This clone turned up a few times. J is TRBJ1-2 and V is TRBV6-5; 10 bases line up with TRBD1. Germline V gene sequence: CDR1 MNHEY, CDR2 SVGAGI. The CDR3 loop spans 14 amino acids. V shed 4 bases, J shed 7 bases, and the junction held 6 bases outside the gene matches. The CDR3 spells CASSFPGQGFGYTF. CDR3 bases: TGTGCCAGCAGTTTCCCGGGACAGGGGTTTGGCTACACCTTC.

V is TRBV2 and J is TRBJ1-2; tentatively, D is TRBD1 (5 bases). The germline gives CDR1 SNHLY, CDR2 FYNNEI. This CDR3 has 14 amino acids. With 2 bases removed from V and 6 bases from J, the gap between germline ends came to 13 bases. Here the CDR3 DNA reads TGTGCCAGCAGTGAAAACAGGAGAGGAAATGGCTACACCTTC. It encodes CASSENRRGNGYTF.

This clone was observed a handful of times. V and J are TRBV5-1 and TRBJ1-3; 10 bases fit TRBD1. The CDR3 is 17 amino acids. Germline loops: CDR1 SGHRS, CDR2 YFSETQ. Trimming took 4 bases from V and 0 from J; bases not matched to a gene: 7. CDR3 in DNA: TGCGCCAGCAGCCCATCGGGACAGGGGAACTCTGGAAACACCATATATTTT. The encoded protein is CASSPSGQGNSGNTIYF.

V is TRBV2 and J is TRBJ1-5; unclear D gene. CDR3 length: 14 residues. Germline CDR1 SNHLY, CDR2 FYNNEI. Trimming took 4 bases from V and 0 from J, leaving 7 bases between them. CDR3 in DNA: TGTGCCAGCAGTGCCTCCTATAGCAATCAGCCCCAGCATTTT. Its protein is CASSASYSNQPQHF.

The CDR3 region is CASSLRRGRTDTQYF. CDR3 nucleotide sequence: TGTGCCAGCAGCTTACGCAGGGGGCGCACAGATACGCAGTATTTT. J is TRBJ2-3 and V is TRBV7-9; 8 bases align to TRBD1. The V gene's germline CDR1 is SEHNR and CDR2 FQNEAQ (reference sequence). With 2 bases clipped from V and 1 base from J, the junction kept 2 bases outside the gene matches. This CDR3 contains 15 residues. The full variable domain, its missing parts supplied by reference TRBV7-9 and TRBJ2-3, is DTGVSQNPRHKITKRGQNVTFRCDPISEHNRLYWYRQTLGQGPEFLTYFQNEAQLEKSRLLSDRFSAERPKGSFSTLEIQRTEQGDSAMYLCASSLRRGRTDTQYFGPGTRLTVL.

This chain joins TRBV7-8 and TRBJ2-7; TRBD1 agrees at 7 bases. The V segment lost 7 bases and the J segment 5 bases; nucleotides outside the gene matches: 11. CDR3 size: 14 residues. Germline values: CDR1 SGHVS, CDR2 FQNEAQ. CDR3 protein: CASNLLDRFDEQYF. Written as DNA, the CDR3 is TGTGCCAGCAACCTTCTGGACAGGTTCGACGAGCAGTACTTC.

DNA for the CDR3: TGTGCCTGGAGTGAAACGGGTAAACAGTACTTC. Translating gives CAWSETGKQYF. This chain uses TRBV30 with TRBJ2-5; D remains unclear. The CDR3 spans 11 residues. V was trimmed by 1 base and J by 11 bases, leaving 11 bases between them. Germline values: CDR1 GTSNPN, CDR2 SVGIG (reference sequence).

This chain connects TRBV6-5 to TRBJ1-5, with a possible D match to TRBD1 (5 bases). The CDR3 covers 13 residues. Trimming left V 5 bases short and J 6 bases short, with 11 bases between. The germline CDR1 and CDR2 sequences are MNHEY and SVGAGI. CDR3 residues: CASSSGGSQPQHF. DNA of the CDR3: TGTGCCAGCAGTAGCGGGGGAAGTCAGCCCCAGCATTTT.

The CDR3 region is CASSWTGDSYEQYF. CDR3 nucleotides: TGCGCCAGCAGTTGGACAGGGGACTCCTACGAGCAGTACTTC. This chain connects TRBV5-1 to TRBJ2-7; TRBD1 matches at 9 bases. V gave up 5 bases and J gave up 0 bases; unmatched junction bases: 3. Germline CDR1 and CDR2: SGHRS and YFSETQ. This CDR3 contains 14 residues.

The chain is built from TRBV5-1 and TRBJ1-2, with a weak D call TRBD1 (6 bases). V was cut by 4 bases and J by 3 bases, with 10 bases left in between. The CDR3 covers 13 residues. Per germline, CDR1 SGHRS and CDR2 YFSETQ. The CDR3 reads CASSLRTDYGYTF. The DNA of the CDR3 is TGCGCCAGCAGCCTCCGGACAGACTATGGCTACACCTTC. Combining the CDR3 with reference TRBV5-1 and TRBJ1-2 gives the whole variable domain KAGVTQTPRYLIKTRGQQVTLSCSPISGHRSVSWYQQTPGQGLQFLFEYFSETQRNKGNFPGRFSGRQFSNSRSEMNVSTLELGDSALYLCASSLRTDYGYTFGSGTRLTVV.

The gene calls are TRBV6-5 and TRBJ1-2, with 7 bases fitting TRBD1. CDR3 length equals 14 residues. The germline V gene encodes CDR1 MNHEY and CDR2 SVGAGI. With 4 bases clipped from V and 2 bases from J, the junction kept 4 bases outside the gene matches. The CDR3 region has the DNA TGTGCCAGCAGTTTCTCACAGGGGAACTATGGCTACACCTTC. As protein: CASSFSQGNYGYTF.

The V gene is TRBV5-5, the J gene TRBJ1-4; 7 bases line up with TRBD1. J lost 4 bases, V lost 0 bases, and 6 bases had no gene match. The CDR3 is 16 residues long. Germline V gene sequence: CDR1 SGHKS, CDR2 YYEKEE (reference sequence). CDR3 in DNA: TGTGCCAGCAGCTTGGTCCCCGGGACAGTTAATGAAAAACTGTTTTTT. Translated: CASSLVPGTVNEKLFF.

The chain has TRBV5-1 and TRBJ2-7; a possible D gene is TRBD1 (7 bases). This CDR3 contains 13 residues. The V gene lost 4 bases and the J gene lost 4 bases, with 12 bases spanning the gap. CDR1 is SGHRS, CDR2 YFSETQ, per germline. The CDR3 DNA follows: TGCGCCAGCAGCATTCCAGGGGGGTACGAGCAGTACTTC. Its protein is CASSIPGGYEQYF.

The chain employs TRBV6-1 and TRBJ1-1; a possible D gene is TRBD1 (6 bases). Germline V gene sequence: CDR1 MNHNS, CDR2 SASEGT. The CDR3 runs to 14 residues. V lost 3 bases to trimming and J lost 11 bases, with 19 bases between them. CDR3 amino acids: CASSDPETGLKAFF. CDR3 nucleotide sequence: TGTGCCAGCAGTGATCCTGAGACAGGCTTGAAGGCTTTCTTT.